This is a list of T cell receptor beta chains from one sample in a study of shared clonotypes between healthy human individuals. This table comes from immunoSEQ multiplex PCR, and its TCRdb copy is limited to in-frame clones, with some not included. Among about 1 million clones listed, approximately 76% were seen once. Sequencing was done on a sample of memory CD4+ T cells sorted from blood. The receptors here all came from a man in his late teens or twenties in good health. Each CDR3 is given with its conserved first and last residue. D genes are given only for firm matches. Some rows mark clone size as missing; the rest say once, few, many or name a class of expanded clone.

v_call	j_call	clone_size	d_call	cdr3_aa	cdr3_nt
TRBV6-1	TRBJ2-4	-	TRBD2	CASSVGAGLNIQYF	TGTGCCAGCAGTGTGGGAGCGGGGTTAAACATTCAGTACTTC
TRBV7-2	TRBJ2-7	-	-	CASSLGRHSYEQYF	TGTGCCAGCAGCTTGGGGCGGCACTCCTACGAGCAGTACTTC
TRBV6-6	TRBJ2-7	-	TRBD2	CASSFTSGSYEQYF	TGTGCCAGCAGCTTTACTAGCGGGAGTTACGAGCAGTACTTC
TRBV5-5	TRBJ1-5	few	TRBD1	CASSLTGGNQPQHF	TGTGCCAGCAGCTTAACAGGGGGTAATCAGCCCCAGCATTTT
TRBV18	TRBJ1-1	-	-	CASSPRVTEAFF	TGTGCCAGCTCACCACGTGTCACTGAAGCTTTCTTT
TRBV6-5	TRBJ1-2	-	-	CASRPSGRGWGYTF	TGTGCCAGCAGGCCTTCAGGGAGAGGATGGGGCTACACCTTC
TRBV10-1	TRBJ2-3	once	-	CASATGPRGDTQYF	TGCGCCAGCGCAACCGGGCCCCGGGGAGATACGCAGTATTTT
TRBV5-1	TRBJ2-3	few	TRBD2	CASSAGTSGTDTQYF	TGCGCCAGCAGCGCCGGGACTAGCGGCACAGATACGCAGTATTTT
TRBV11-2	TRBJ1-1	-	-	CASSLGQSSTEAFF	TGTGCCAGCAGCTTAGGACAGTCGTCCACTGAAGCTTTCTTT
TRBV19	TRBJ1-6	-	-	CASRGGSGTDSSPLHF	TGTGCCAGTAGAGGAGGGTCGGGGACGGACAGTTCACCCCTCCACTTT
TRBV7-6	TRBJ2-5	once	TRBD2	CASSAQGTSGRASQETQYF	TGTGCCAGCAGCGCCCAAGGGACTAGCGGGAGGGCCTCCCAAGAGACCCAGTACTTC
TRBV15	TRBJ2-1	-	-	CATSRDRGSYNEQFF	TGTGCCACCAGCAGAGATAGGGGCTCCTACAATGAGCAGTTCTTC
TRBV11-2	TRBJ2-2	-	-	CASKKGRSRELFF	TGTGCCAGCAAAAAGGGGAGATCCAGGGAGCTGTTTTTT
TRBV7-6	TRBJ2-1	once	-	CASSSNLGLNEQFF	TGTGCCAGCAGCTCAAATCTAGGGCTGAATGAGCAGTTCTTC
TRBV14	TRBJ2-3	once	TRBD1	CASSQDRRVDRGTDTQYF	TGTGCCAGCAGCCAAGATCGAAGAGTGGACAGGGGCACAGATACGCAGTATTTT
TRBV7-2	TRBJ2-1	-	-	CASSLRVEQFF	TGTGCCAGCAGCCTTAGAGTTGAGCAGTTCTTC
TRBV30	TRBJ2-1	-	-	CAWSRDNEQFF	TGTGCCTGGAGTCGGGACAATGAGCAGTTCTTC
TRBV7-6	TRBJ2-3	-	-	CASSLQPTSTDTQYF	TGTGCCAGCAGCTTACAACCGACTAGCACAGATACGCAGTATTTT
TRBV15	TRBJ1-6	few	-	CATSNEWGGLRFNSPLHF	TGTGCCACCAGCAACGAATGGGGCGGACTCCGATTCAATTCACCCCTCCACTTT
TRBV29-1	TRBJ1-2	few	TRBD1	CSVQGAQGYTF	TGCAGCGTGCAGGGGGCGCAGGGCTACACCTTC
TRBV5-4	TRBJ2-2	-	-	CASSLQGSGELFF	TGTGCCAGCAGCTTGCAGGGGTCCGGGGAGCTGTTTTTT
TRBV6-6	TRBJ2-7	-	TRBD2	CASSKGLAYEQYF	TGTGCCAGCAGTAAGGGACTAGCCTACGAGCAGTACTTC
TRBV25-1	TRBJ2-2	-	-	CASSVRRGDNTGELFF	TGTGCCAGCAGTGTCCGAAGGGGGGACAACACCGGGGAGCTGTTTTTT
TRBV6-1	TRBJ2-5	-	-	CASSALGIRETQYF	TGTGCCAGCAGTGCCCTAGGCATTCGAGAGACCCAGTACTTC
TRBV7-2	TRBJ2-3	few	TRBD2	CASSWNLAGGPQDTQYF	TGTGCCAGCAGCTGGAATTTAGCGGGAGGGCCTCAGGATACGCAGTATTTT
TRBV12-5	TRBJ2-1	-	TRBD2	CASGLVLGGSYNEQFF	TGTGCTAGTGGTTTGGTACTTGGCGGGAGCTACAATGAGCAGTTCTTC
TRBV30	TRBJ2-1	-	TRBD2	CAWSKRGPQLREQFF	TGTGCCTGGTCCAAGCGGGGGCCCCAATTGCGGGAGCAGTTCTTC
TRBV10-2	TRBJ1-5	-	TRBD1	CASSVVGGGEPQHF	TGCGCCAGCAGTGTGGTAGGGGGCGGAGAGCCCCAGCATTTT
TRBV18	TRBJ1-1	-	-	CASRLARNTEAFF	TGTGCCAGTCGCTTAGCCAGAAACACTGAAGCTTTCTTT
TRBV6-6	TRBJ2-6	-	-	CASSEVLSGANVLTF	TGTGCCAGCAGCGAAGTTCTCTCTGGGGCCAACGTCCTGACTTTC
TRBV10-3	TRBJ2-3	-	-	CATTLADTQYF	TGTGCCACCACCTTGGCAGATACGCAGTATTTT
TRBV2	TRBJ2-1	-	-	CASSLDRIGEQFF	TGTGCCAGCAGTTTGGACCGTATAGGGGAGCAGTTCTTC
TRBV5-1	TRBJ1-1	-	-	CASSLESGAGTEAFF	TGCGCCAGCAGCTTGGAATCGGGGGCCGGCACTGAAGCTTTCTTT
TRBV11-2	TRBJ2-6	-	-	CASSLSLIPGVSGANVLTF	TGTGCCAGCAGCTTGAGTCTTATCCCAGGGGTCTCTGGGGCCAACGTCCTGACTTTC
TRBV18	TRBJ1-1	-	-	CASSPSRQNTEAFF	TGTGCCAGCTCACCATCTCGGCAGAACACTGAAGCTTTCTTT
TRBV27	TRBJ1-1	-	-	CASSSRELTEAFF	TGTGCCAGCAGTTCAAGGGAATTGACTGAAGCTTTCTTT
TRBV27	TRBJ2-6	-	-	CAAGWAGANVLTF	TGTGCCGCTGGCTGGGCTGGGGCCAACGTCCTGACTTTC
TRBV5-1	TRBJ2-6	-	TRBD1	CASSWMGQGAGANVLTF	TGCGCCAGCAGCTGGATGGGACAGGGGGCAGGGGCCAACGTCCTGACTTTC
TRBV7-2	TRBJ2-7	-	-	CASSLWGGGVSYEQYF	TGTGCCAGCAGCTTGTGGGGTGGAGGGGTCTCCTACGAGCAGTACTTC
TRBV6-6	TRBJ2-5	-	-	CASKGPSQETQYF	TGTGCCAGCAAGGGTCCTAGCCAAGAGACCCAGTACTTC
TRBV18	TRBJ2-3	-	-	CASSPPQRTDTQYF	TGTGCCAGCTCGCCTCCCCAGCGCACAGATACGCAGTATTTT
TRBV5-1	TRBJ1-1	many	-	CASSLAAGRMVNTEAFF	TGCGCCAGCAGCTTGGCCGCAGGGCGGATGGTGAACACTGAAGCTTTCTTT
TRBV13	TRBJ1-6	-	-	CASSLGDKAGSPLHF	TGTGCCAGCAGCTTAGGGGATAAGGCGGGGTCACCCCTCCACTTT
TRBV7-9	TRBJ2-1	-	TRBD2	CASSLWAGTSGNEQFF	TGTGCCAGCAGCTTATGGGCCGGGACTAGCGGCAATGAGCAGTTCTTC
TRBV6-1	TRBJ2-5	-	TRBD2	CASSPTLAGVETQYF	TGTGCCAGCAGTCCGACACTAGCGGGAGTGGAGACCCAGTACTTC
TRBV30	TRBJ1-1	-	-	CAWSPGNTEAFF	TGTGCCTGGAGTCCAGGGAACACTGAAGCTTTCTTT
TRBV9	TRBJ2-1	-	TRBD2	CASSAGGSGRYNEQFF	TGTGCCAGCAGCGCGGGAGGTAGCGGGCGCTACAATGAGCAGTTCTTC
TRBV13	TRBJ2-1	few	-	CASSPYRGSSYNEQFF	TGTGCCAGCAGCCCCTATAGGGGGAGCTCCTACAATGAGCAGTTCTTC
TRBV7-9	TRBJ1-5	-	TRBD1	CASSWDRGDQPQHF	TGTGCCAGCAGCTGGGACAGGGGGGATCAGCCCCAGCATTTT
TRBV18	TRBJ1-3	-	-	CASSPRMTDTIYF	TGTGCCAGCTCACCACGGATGACCGACACCATATATTTT
TRBV7-9	TRBJ2-5	-	-	CASSLVAGSGETQYF	TGTGCCAGCAGCTTAGTAGCAGGCTCGGGAGAGACCCAGTACTTC
TRBV11-2	TRBJ2-7	once	-	CASSLAALIHEQYF	TGTGCCAGCAGCTTAGCAGCACTGATCCACGAGCAGTACTTC
TRBV2	TRBJ2-2	few	-	CASSPDTGELFF	TGTGCCAGCAGTCCGGACACCGGGGAGCTGTTTTTT
TRBV7-9	TRBJ2-5	-	TRBD1	CASSDRTGVGETQYF	TGTGCCAGCAGCGATAGGACAGGGGTGGGAGAGACCCAGTACTTC
TRBV6-5	TRBJ2-5	-	-	CASSSSGTFQETQYF	TGTGCCAGCAGTTCGTCCGGGACATTCCAAGAGACCCAGTACTTC
TRBV5-1	TRBJ1-2	-	TRBD1	CASSGDRVPYGYTF	TGCGCCAGCAGCGGGGACAGGGTGCCCTATGGCTACACCTTC
TRBV19	TRBJ1-4	-	TRBD1	CASSIDGTGRARLFF	TGTGCCAGTAGTATAGACGGGACAGGGCGTGCGAGGCTGTTTTTT
TRBV2	TRBJ2-3	-	-	CASTSGRIWTDTQYF	TGTGCCAGCACCTCGGGGCGGATTTGGACAGATACGCAGTATTTT